This T cell receptor (beta chain) was identified during a study of T-cell memory formation after mild COVID-19. With respect to this clonotype: Its specificity is unknown.

Study-wide results and limits: Balance between CD4 and CD8 was seen in clones contracting day 15 to 85, and a CD4+ lean was seen in later expanders. Cross-reactive memory apparently joined, as some responding clones appeared in pre-infection memory. For contracting clones, CD4+ ones sat mainly in CM and EM, CD8+ in EMRA.

Using constant-segment primers, 5'RACE produced TCR alpha and TCR beta cDNA libraries carrying sample barcodes and UMIs. TCRdb re-derived calls from the 5' RACE reads in MiXCR, one entry per CDR3 protein. The top ten clones hold roughly 13% of a sample with about 410,000 distinct CDR3 sequences, around a quarter of them seen once. The length of the CDR3 is 19 residues. Losses at the gene ends were 2 bases for V and 0 bases for J; bases not matched to a gene: 12. The sequence came from an adult woman who had mild COVID-19 (a few samples of this study predate the infection). Cell type and time point are not known. The sequenced sample consisted of PBMCs or a T cell subset sorted from them (not recorded which). V usage is TRBV12-3 or TRBV12-4 and J usage is TRBJ2-1; 8 positions agree with TRBD2. CDR3: CASSLRTGGPVNSYNEQFF. The CDR3 bases are TGTGCCAGCAGTTTAAGGACGGGGGGGCCAGTTAACTCCTACAATGAGCAGTTCTTC.